The 15 T cell receptor beta chains reported below all come from one sample, sequenced in a study of T cells in Graves' hyperthyroidism and ophthalmopathy. What was amplified from RNA transcripts were TCR beta CDR3 regions. TCR CDR3 regions were first amplified by RT-PCR with HTBI primers. A single record per CDR3 protein comes from TCRdb applying MiXCR to the multiplex PCR reads. Among 300,000 to 500,000 distinct CDR3 sequences listed, over 11% were seen once. The sample was blood. The receptors were sampled from a man aged 45-65 years with Graves' ophthalmopathy.

Many counts were recorded for this clonotype. The chain joins TRBV7-2 to TRBJ2-7; D ambiguous. The germline V gene encodes CDR1 SGHTA and CDR2 FQGNSA. This CDR3 comprises 12 residues. V lost 5 bases, J lost 4 bases, and 9 bases lay in between. The CDR3 sequence is CASSPVKYEQYF. The CDR3 nucleotides read TGTGCCAGCAGCCCGGTTAAGTACGAGCAGTACTTC.

Many counts were recorded for this clonotype. The chain combines TRBV11-2 with TRBJ1-3, with D possibly matching TRBD1 (6 bases). This CDR3 is built from 16 residues. Germline lookup yields CDR1 SGHAT and CDR2 FQNNGV. Trimming cost V 5 bases and J 0 bases, with 14 bases left between them. DNA for the CDR3: TGTGCCAGCAGCAAGCTCCAGGGGTCCTCTGGAAACACCATATATTTT. It is translated as CASSKLQGSSGNTIYF.

This clonotype was recorded many times. The chain is built from TRBV2 and TRBJ2-3; TRBD2 might be the D (5 bases). V shed 0 bases and J shed 7 bases, with 5 bases lying between them. This CDR3 spans 12 amino acids. Germline values: CDR1 SNHLY, CDR2 FYNNEI. As DNA, the CDR3 is TGTGCCAGCAGTGAAGCCGGGAATACGCAGTATTTT. Amino acid sequence: CASSEAGNTQYF.

The chain has TRBV28 and TRBJ2-7; 7 nucleotides align to TRBD1. With 3 bases clipped from V and 3 bases from J, the junction kept 8 bases outside the gene matches. There are 15 residues in the CDR3. Germline CDR1 MDHEN, CDR2 SYDVKM. CDR3 coding DNA: TGTGCCAGCAGTTTCCCCCCGACAGGGAGCTACGAGCAGTACTTC. This translates into CASSFPPTGSYEQYF.

V usage is TRBV29-1 and J usage is TRBJ1-4, with a possible D match to TRBD1 (5 bases). V lost 7 bases, J lost 5 bases, and 20 bases lay in between. There are 15 residues in the CDR3. Germline V gene sequence: CDR1 SQVTM, CDR2 ANQGSEA. The CDR3 here is CSALTVRAGNEKLFF. In DNA form, the CDR3 reads TGCAGCGCACTGACAGTTCGGGCCGGGAATGAAAAACTGTTTTTT.

The chain recombines TRBV18 with TRBJ2-1; D is perhaps TRBD1 (5 bases). The CDR3 spans 14 residues. V was clipped by 0 bases and J by 9 bases, with 12 bases between them. Germline loops: CDR1 KGHSH, CDR2 LQKENI. The CDR3, as DNA: TGTGCCAGCTCACCACCGCCAGGGATTATTGAGCAGTTCTTC. Translated: CASSPPPGIIEQFF.

The chain has TRBV10-3 and TRBJ1-2; D is unresolved. Trimming pared 0 bases from V and 3 bases from J, leaving 14 bases between. Germline assignment: CDR1 ENHRY and CDR2 SYGVKD. The CDR3 length is 16 residues. The CDR3 spells CAISESSRTEYYGYTF. The CDR3 DNA is TGTGCCATCAGTGAGTCTTCCCGGACGGAATACTATGGCTACACCTTC.

This clonotype was found a few times. The chain has TRBV10-3 and TRBJ2-1; D is perhaps TRBD1 or TRBD2 (6 bases each). Trimming pared 2 bases from V and 13 bases from J, leaving 18 bases between. Germline V gene sequence: CDR1 ENHRY, CDR2 SYGVKD. The CDR3 has 14 amino acids. Here the CDR3 reads CAISETNRGADQFF. The CDR3 region has the DNA TGTGCCATCAGTGAGACAAATAGGGGGGCCGACCAGTTCTTC.

Note on this clonotype: A much bigger clone sits one base away, suggesting this may be a read error. The chain recombines TRBV9 with TRBJ2-7; perhaps TRBD2 as D (5 bases). TRBJ2-1 explains the end of the DNA better; the J call may be wrong. CDR1 is SGDLS, CDR2 YYNGEE, per germline. The length of the CDR3 is 15 residues. The CDR3, as DNA: TGTGCCAGCAGCGTAGGGCCAAGCGGACCCTACGAGCAGTTCTTC. Translating gives CASSVGPSGPYEQFF.

This clonotype was detected only a few times. The V call is TRBV9, the J call TRBJ1-2; the D gene is possibly TRBD1 (5 bases). CDR1 is SGDLS, CDR2 YYNGEE, per germline. This CDR3 has 15 amino acids. The V end was cut by 7 bases, the J end by 4 bases, with 20 bases between. The CDR3 here is CASAKMGDAGYGYTF. DNA of the CDR3: TGTGCCAGCGCTAAGATGGGGGATGCGGGCTATGGCTACACCTTC.

This clonotype was observed at least ten times. The chain recombines TRBV18 with TRBJ2-7; D unresolved. This CDR3 has 13 residues. V lost 5 bases to trimming and J lost 0 bases, with 8 bases between them. Per germline, CDR1 KGHSH and CDR2 LQKENI. The chain's CDR3 is CASSSRSSYEQYF. DNA for the CDR3: TGTGCCAGCTCAAGTAGGAGCTCCTACGAGCAGTACTTC.

The genes are TRBV20-1 and TRBJ2-1; 10 nucleotides line up with TRBD2. The CDR3 loop spans 17 amino acids. Germline values: CDR1 DFQATT, CDR2 SNEGSKA (reference sequence). V lost 0 bases to trimming and J lost 7 bases; unmatched junction nucleotides: 12. CDR3 region: CSARDLKLAGLRNEQFF. DNA of the CDR3: TGCAGTGCTAGAGATCTAAAACTAGCGGGACTTCGGAATGAGCAGTTCTTC.

The J gene is TRBJ2-5, the V gene TRBV24-1; TRBD1 agrees at 7 bases. With V trimmed by 2 bases and J by 0 bases, 2 bases remained unmatched. Germline V gives CDR1 KGHDR, CDR2 SFDVKD. The CDR3 has 15 amino acids. CDR3 in DNA: TGTGCCACCAGTGATTCCAGGGGGTACCAAGAGACCCAGTACTTC. Protein sequence: CATSDSRGYQETQYF.

Many counts were recorded for this clonotype. V usage is TRBV3-1 and J usage is TRBJ1-4, with a weak D call TRBD1 (5 bases). The CDR3 has 11 residues. V was shortened by 8 bases and J by 7 bases, with 8 bases between the two germline ends. Germline-derived CDR1 and CDR2 are LGHDT and YNNKEL (reference sequence). This CDR3 is CASVGGEKLFF. The CDR3 region has the DNA TGTGCCAGCGTTGGGGGTGAAAAACTGTTTTTT.

The rearrangement links TRBV27 to TRBJ1-4; TRBD1 might be the D (5 bases). Germline loops: CDR1 MNHEY, CDR2 SMNVEV (reference sequence). V was shortened by 3 bases and J by 5 bases, with 10 bases between the two germline ends. The CDR3 runs to 14 residues. The CDR3 loop reads CASSFSRVNEKLFF. The CDR3 coding sequence is TGTGCCAGCAGTTTTTCCAGGGTGAATGAAAAACTGTTTTTT. Based on the CDR3 plus reference TRBV27 and TRBJ1-4, the full variable domain is EAQVTQNPRYLITVTGKKLTVTCSQNMNHEYMSWYRQDPGLGLRQIYYSMNVEVTDKGDVPEGYKVSRKEKRNFPLILESPSPNQTSLYFCASSFSRVNEKLFFGSGTQLSVL.